These T cell receptor beta chains were read from a single sample in a study of Ad26.COV2.S vaccination and SARS-CoV-2 variants. Profiling relied on immunoSEQ multiplex PCR, and the TCRdb table lists in-frame clones only, not all of them. The sample records about 390,000 clones, roughly nine tenths being singletons. Sequenced material: peripheral blood, taken in a trial of Ad26.COV2.S vaccine versus placebo. The source is a person between 18 and 60 years old who received the Ad26.COV2.S COVID-19 vaccine or a placebo. The conserved cysteine and the conserved F or W are not part of the CDR3 here.

v_call,j_call,cdr3_aa
TRBV14,TRBJ2-7,ASSQGLRGFHYEQY
TRBV7-9,TRBJ1-5,ASSKGTVGGNQPQH
TRBV2,TRBJ1-6,ASRVSQLNSPLH
TRBV23-1,TRBJ1-4,ASSRRRGVGSTTNEKLF
TRBV6-2/TRBV6-3,TRBJ1-5,ASSSQRRTSNQLQH
TRBV5-1,TRBJ2-2,ASSPGTTNTGELF
TRBV3-1/TRBV3-2,TRBJ2-1,ASSQEGLGSSYNEQF
TRBV4-3,TRBJ2-5,ASSQRPRRGLETQY
TRBV15,TRBJ1-1,ATSRVRGGGAEAF
TRBV6-4,TRBJ1-6,ASRDPGRKNSPLH
TRBV7-8,TRBJ1-2,ASSYRGGWDYGYT
TRBV18,TRBJ1-5,ASSPFRTGDDQPQH
TRBV5-1,TRBJ1-1,ASSLRALNTEAF
TRBV14,TRBJ1-2,ASSQGQPNYGYT
TRBV7-2,TRBJ2-7,ASSLALPGGRSVQY
TRBV3-1/TRBV3-2,TRBJ2-2,ASSLSTARLTGELF
TRBV6-2/TRBV6-3,TRBJ1-2,ASSRGHDYGYT
TRBV6-5,TRBJ1-2,ASSYSTGLAMRYT
TRBV5-1,TRBJ1-2,ASSSVERFYT
TRBV2,TRBJ1-6,ASSVSGSPLH
TRBV2,TRBJ1-2,AQRGAEYGYT
TRBV6-1,TRBJ2-7,ASSESSYPPVGEQY
TRBV10-2,TRBJ1-4,ASKPSGTGAEKLF
TRBV7-7,TRBJ2-2,ASSSRVGQEANTGELF
TRBV6-6,TRBJ2-5,ASSPDSSRYQETQY
TRBV3-1/TRBV3-2,TRBJ1-1,ASSRAGEAF
TRBV5-4,TRBJ2-1,ASSSPGLINNEQF
TRBV5-1,TRBJ1-3,ASSLGGLGNTIY
TRBV4-1,TRBJ2-2,ASSQSGTGVAGELF
TRBV7-9,TRBJ2-5,ASSLAAFKETQY
TRBV7-9,TRBJ1-1,ASSLEQSYTEAF
TRBV7-2,TRBJ2-7,ASSLHGEQY
TRBV6-5,TRBJ2-3,ASLWGDTQY
TRBV11-2,TRBJ1-1,ASSRILDKVY
TRBV20-1,TRBJ2-7,SARDGSEQY
TRBV11-2,TRBJ1-1,ASSLVQEAF
TRBV19,TRBJ2-1,ASSIGHPFYEQF
TRBV5-1,TRBJ2-3,ASSGSPRGRTDTQY
TRBV7-8,TRBJ2-7,ASQRDPSYEQY
TRBV4-1,TRBJ1-6,ASSQDSTVYNSPLH
TRBV13,TRBJ2-5,ASSTQGWGAGGTETQY
TRBV4-1,TRBJ1-4,ASSQTGTDLEKLF
TRBV7-6,TRBJ1-6,ASSGITGAGSPLH
TRBV9,TRBJ1-4,ASSVGQTHYEKLF
TRBV29-1,TRBJ1-1,SAAQGVNTEAF
TRBV14,TRBJ2-7,ASSQVRAGEQY
TRBV5-4,TRBJ1-2,ASSLVAGLNYGYT
TRBV14,TRBJ1-1,ASSLRQGNTEAF